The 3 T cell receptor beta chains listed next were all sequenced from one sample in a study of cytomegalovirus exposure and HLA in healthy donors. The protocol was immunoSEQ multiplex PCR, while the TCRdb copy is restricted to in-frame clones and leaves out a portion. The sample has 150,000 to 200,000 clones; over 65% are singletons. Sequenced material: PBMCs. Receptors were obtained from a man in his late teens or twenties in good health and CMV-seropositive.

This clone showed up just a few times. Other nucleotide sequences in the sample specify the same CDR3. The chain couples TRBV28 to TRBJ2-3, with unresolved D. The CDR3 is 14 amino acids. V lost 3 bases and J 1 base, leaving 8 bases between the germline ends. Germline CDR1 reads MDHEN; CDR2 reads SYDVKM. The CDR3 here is CASSFVAGTDTQYF. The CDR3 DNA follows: TGTGCCAGCAGTTTCGTAGCCGGCACAGATACGCAGTATTTT.

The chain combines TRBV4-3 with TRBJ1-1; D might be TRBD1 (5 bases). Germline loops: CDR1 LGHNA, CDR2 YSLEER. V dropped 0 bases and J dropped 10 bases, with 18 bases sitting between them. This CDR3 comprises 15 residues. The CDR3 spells CASSQERTVRGGAFF. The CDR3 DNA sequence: TGCGCCAGCAGCCAAGAACGTACTGTACGGGGGGGAGCTTTCTTT.

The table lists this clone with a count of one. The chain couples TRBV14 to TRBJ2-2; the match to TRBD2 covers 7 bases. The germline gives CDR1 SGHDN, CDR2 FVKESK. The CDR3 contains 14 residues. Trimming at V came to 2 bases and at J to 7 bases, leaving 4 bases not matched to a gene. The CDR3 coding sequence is TGTGCCAGCAGCCAAAGCGGGGCCGGCGGGGAGCTGTTTTTT. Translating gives CASSQSGAGGELFF.